This T cell receptor (beta chain) was identified during a study of vaccination and CD4 T cells after COVID-19. V was trimmed by 6 bases and J by 5 bases, leaving 19 bases between them. This CDR3 has 15 amino acids. CDR1 is SGHTA, CDR2 FQGNSA, per germline. A remark on this clonotype: The target antigen is unknown.

The Oncomine TCR Beta short-read assay generated sequence data from the DNA of cultured CD4+ T cells. Each CDR3 protein gets one entry after TCRdb re-called the PCR reads with MiXCR. The data show about 7,100 distinct CDR3 sequences, more than 55% seen once. Study-level results: The cohort comprised relatively few convalescent patients, and no early post-infection timepoints were analyzed. 304 of 307 vaccine-specific clones from convalescent patients were spike mono-reactive.

The treatment: roughly ten-day PBMC culture with coronavirus spike peptide pools or control peptides (ViraFEST assay). The sample consisted of CD4+ T cells from blood, cultured in vitro. The V and J genes are TRBV7-2 and TRBJ1-1; a weak D match, TRBD1 (5 bases). This clonotype was obtained from a human donor who had recovered from COVID-19. The CDR3, as DNA: TGTGCCAGCAGTTCAGAATTAGCAGGGTGGACTGAAGCTTTCTTT. Protein product: CASSSELAGWTEAFF.